The 18 T cell receptor beta chains below come from one sample, sequenced in a study of identical twins. TCRdb fed the 5' RACE reads into MiXCR, producing one record per CDR3 protein. Here the sample spans under 450,000 distinct CDR3 sequences, less than 20% being singletons. The specimen was naive T cells sorted from blood. The receptors derive from a man in his fifties or sixties in good health.

This clonotype was picked up many times. The chain uses TRBV11-2 and TRBJ2-2; D may be TRBD1 (5 bases). Trimming took off 1 base at V and 6 bases at J, with 9 bases between the two ends. CDR3 length: 14 amino acids. Germline V CDR1 and CDR2: SGHAT, FQNNGV. The CDR3 spells CASSLAQGSGELFF. The CDR3 nucleotides are TGTGCCAGCAGCTTAGCGCAGGGATCCGGGGAGCTGTTTTTT. The variable domain in full, with the rest retrieved from reference TRBV11-2 and TRBJ2-2, is EAGVAQSPRYKIIEKRQSVAFWCNPISGHATLYWYQQILGQGPKLLIQFQNNGVVDDSQLPKDRFSAERLKGVDSTLKIQPAKLEDSAVYLCASSLAQGSGELFFGEGSRLTVL.

Ten or more counts support this clonotype. The V gene is TRBV18, the J gene TRBJ2-1; D ambiguous. This CDR3 has 15 amino acids. Germline-derived CDR1 and CDR2 are KGHSH and LQKENI. V lost 3 bases, J lost 2 bases, and 11 bases lay in between. The CDR3 spells CASSPTIGPYNEQFF. CDR3 coding DNA: TGTGCCAGCTCACCCACTATAGGGCCCTACAATGAGCAGTTCTTC.

This clonotype was counted at least ten times. The J gene is TRBJ2-7, the V gene TRBV10-3; 11 positions match TRBD1. With 6 bases clipped from V and 6 bases from J, the junction kept 7 bases outside the gene matches. Germline CDR1 and CDR2: ENHRY and SYGVKD. The CDR3 is made up of 14 amino acids. The CDR3 sequence: CAIRSSGTGGEQYF. The CDR3 nucleotides read TGTGCCATCAGGAGTTCCGGGACAGGGGGCGAGCAGTACTTC.

The chain employs TRBV7-2 and TRBJ2-3; 8 bases fit TRBD2. Germline V gene lookup returns CDR1 SGHTA and CDR2 FQGNSA. CDR3 size: 16 residues. After removal of 0 bases from V and 4 bases from J, the junction contained 6 bases not matched to a gene. The CDR3 region is CASSLAAGVSADTQYF. CDR3 in DNA: TGTGCCAGCAGCTTAGCAGCGGGAGTTTCCGCAGATACGCAGTATTTT.

This clonotype turned up a few times. The V and J genes are TRBV7-9 and TRBJ2-2, with 8 positions matching TRBD2. With V trimmed by 3 bases and J by 5 bases, 5 bases remained unmatched. CDR1 and CDR2 (germline): SEHNR, FQNEAQ (reference sequence). The CDR3 runs to 15 residues. CDR3 nucleotide sequence: TGTGCCAGCAGCTTCGGGACTAGTCAGACCGGGGAGCTGTTTTTT. It is translated as CASSFGTSQTGELFF.

This clonotype was found a few times. The chain combines TRBV12-3 or TRBV12-4 with TRBJ2-7; D remains unclear. This CDR3 has 13 amino acids. Trimming took 2 bases from V and 7 from J, leaving 12 bases between them. DNA for the CDR3: TGTGCCAGCAGTTTAAACCCCCCGGATGAGCAGTACTTC. This codes for CASSLNPPDEQYF.

The V call is TRBV20-1, the J call TRBJ1-6, with 9 bases aligning to TRBD1. The length of the CDR3 is 12 residues. Unmatched junction bases numbered 4, after V lost 7 bases and J lost 9 bases. Per the germline V gene, CDR1 is DFQATT and CDR2 is SNEGSKA (reference sequence). CDR3 nucleotides: TGCAGTGTTCCGACAGGGGGTTCACCCCTCCACTTT. Translation gives CSVPTGGSPLHF.

This clonotype was detected many times. V usage is TRBV12-3 or TRBV12-4 and J usage is TRBJ1-2; 9 bases are a match to TRBD1. This CDR3 spans 15 amino acids. V was pared by 6 bases and J by 7 bases, with 12 bases of the junction left unmatched. CDR3 loop: CASSPSRDRVGGYTF. Written as DNA, the CDR3 is TGTGCCAGCAGCCCGTCCCGGGACAGGGTTGGTGGCTACACCTTC.

This clonotype appeared many times. The chain recombines TRBV12-3 or TRBV12-4 with TRBJ2-7; D tentatively reads TRBD1 or TRBD2 (5 bases each). The CDR3 extends over 15 amino acids. Deletions cut 1 base from V and 3 bases from J, with 13 bases between. CDR3 amino acids: CASSLGGEGFYEQYF. CDR3 nucleotide sequence: TGTGCCAGCAGTTTAGGGGGCGAGGGATTCTACGAGCAGTACTTC.

This clonotype appeared many times. This rearrangement joins TRBV29-1 to TRBJ2-7, with TRBD2 matching over 11 bases. CDR1 is SQVTM, CDR2 ANQGSEA, per germline. J was trimmed by 4 bases and V by 1 base; bases with no gene match: 6. The length of the CDR3 is 15 residues. The CDR3: CSVEGGLAGGYEQYF. The CDR3 DNA reads TGCAGCGTTGAAGGAGGCCTAGCGGGAGGTTACGAGCAGTACTTC.

The chain joins TRBV9 to TRBJ2-1; a possible D gene is TRBD2 (5 bases). Germline V gives CDR1 SGDLS, CDR2 YYNGEE. The CDR3 has 15 residues. Trimming left V 0 bases short and J 5 bases short, with 12 bases between. CDR3 nucleotide sequence: TGTGCCAGCAGCGTAGAAGACCGGGAAGACAATGAGCAGTTCTTC. Translation gives CASSVEDREDNEQFF.

The chain recombines TRBV25-1 with TRBJ2-4, with 13 bases identical to TRBD2. With 6 bases clipped from V and 6 bases from J, the junction kept 8 bases outside the gene matches. The CDR3 is made up of 16 amino acids. Germline values: CDR1 MGHDK, CDR2 SYGVNS. In DNA form, the CDR3 reads TGTGCCAGCAGCCTCACTAGCGGGAGGGCGGGAAACATTCAGTACTTC. Translating gives CASSLTSGRAGNIQYF.

This clonotype was seen many times. The genes are TRBV20-1 and TRBJ2-1, with TRBD2 as a possible D gene (6 bases). Trimming pared 3 bases from V and 6 bases from J, leaving 9 bases between. The CDR3 totals 12 residues. The germline V gene has CDR1 DFQATT and CDR2 SNEGSKA (reference sequence). CDR3: CSASRRANEQFF. Here the CDR3 DNA reads TGCAGTGCTAGCAGGAGGGCCAATGAGCAGTTCTTC.

Worth noting for this clonotype: This could be a read error, since a much larger clone is one nucleotide away. The V call is TRBV6-2 or TRBV6-3, the J call TRBJ2-3; 10 bases align to TRBD2. The CDR3 has 16 amino acids. CDR1 is MNHEY and CDR2 is SVGEGT in the germline V gene. Here the CDR3 reads CATSYSLAGGTDTQYF. The CDR3 DNA sequence: TGTGCCACCAGTTACTCGCTAGCGGGAGGCACAGATACGCAGTATTTT.

On this clonotype itself: This may come from a read error, since a much larger clone is one base off. The chain recombines TRBV5-1 with TRBJ2-5; 10 nucleotides agree with TRBD1. Germline-derived CDR1 and CDR2 are SGHRS and YFSETQ. The CDR3 spans 15 residues. In DNA form, the CDR3 reads TGCGCCAGCCGTTGGACAGGGGGTTACCAAGAGCCCCAGTACTTC. Translation: CASRWTGGYQEPQYF.

This clonotype was recorded many times. CDR3 sequence reads: CASSFDAGYNEQFF. CDR3 in DNA: TGTGCCAGCAGTTTCGACGCAGGATACAATGAGCAGTTCTTC. V gene TRBV27 combines with J gene TRBJ2-1; D remains ambiguous. Germline V gene data show CDR1 as MNHEY and CDR2 as SMNVEV (reference sequence). The CDR3 spans 14 residues. V shed 3 bases and J shed 4 bases, with 10 bases lying between them.

This clonotype has just a few counts. The chain combines TRBV20-1 with TRBJ1-2, with a weak D call TRBD1 (5 bases). Trimming left V 3 bases short and J 5 bases short, with 10 bases between. The CDR3 spans 12 residues. CDR1 and CDR2 from the germline V gene are DFQATT and SNEGSKA (reference sequence). This chain's CDR3 is CSASQDSYGYTF. The CDR3 DNA sequence: TGCAGTGCTAGTCAAGACAGTTATGGCTACACCTTC.

V usage is TRBV6-5 and J usage is TRBJ2-3, with 8 bases aligning to TRBD2. Losses at the gene ends were 2 bases for V and 7 bases for J; bases not matched to a gene: 11. The CDR3 covers 16 residues. The germline V gene encodes CDR1 MNHEY and CDR2 SVGAGI. This chain's CDR3 is CASSYSLSGGVNTQYF. CDR3 in DNA: TGTGCCAGCAGTTACAGCCTGAGCGGGGGTGTAAATACGCAGTATTTT.